Listed below are T cell receptor beta chains from one sample, sequenced in a study of T cell responses to AZD1222 COVID-19 vaccine. Assay: immunoSEQ multiplex PCR; the TCRdb copy retains only in-frame clones and omits some. The repertoire holds some 180,000 clones, with more than 90% as singletons. Sequencing used peripheral blood, obtained 28 days after the second dose of the MenACWY control vaccine. The receptors were gathered from an adult who received the MenACWY meningococcal vaccine as a control. Both conserved end residues are trimmed from each CDR3. Expanded clones get a size class; other rows say once, few or many, or leave the size out.

CDR3: ASSLLGQTRGDTQY; size: once; V: TRBV3-1/TRBV3-2
CDR3: ASSPAHSNQPQH; size: .; V: TRBV5-5
CDR3: AWSGTGIGGYT; size: .; V: TRBV30
CDR3: ASSRASGGNIQY; size: .; V: TRBV5-4
CDR3: ASSLAHRGLDEQY; size: .; V: TRBV5-1
CDR3: ASSQDIVFGGRAKADEQF; size: .; V: TRBV4-1
CDR3: ASSSTPGGSGTYNEQF; size: .; V: TRBV28
CDR3: ASSLGLQGYGYT; size: .; V: TRBV28
CDR3: ASSPTGGFSGYT; size: .; V: TRBV19
CDR3: ASSAQNPNEKLF; size: .; V: TRBV6-5
CDR3: ASSLQVLGANVLT; size: .; V: TRBV14
CDR3: ASSLFQGGREGGYT; size: .; V: TRBV7-2
CDR3: AWSGRYEQY; size: once; V: TRBV30
CDR3: ATSDGIAVDTDTQY; size: .; V: TRBV24-1
CDR3: ASSSPGRNEQF; size: .; V: TRBV7-9
CDR3: ASSLTIITEAF; size: .; V: TRBV7-3
CDR3: ASSGGLGTGSGNTIY; size: .; V: TRBV9
CDR3: ASRLPFGTGDREQY; size: .; V: TRBV28
CDR3: ASSDSAGGEQF; size: .; V: TRBV6-4
CDR3: ASRLTGGTEAF; size: .; V: TRBV28
CDR3: ASSSLGLAGVDTGELF; size: .; V: TRBV5-6
CDR3: ASSWLTGRDEKLF; size: .; V: TRBV7-9
CDR3: ASSYTTGATNYGYT; size: .; V: TRBV6-5
CDR3: ASSLTVGTAFYNEQF; size: .; V: TRBV6-4
CDR3: ATSRDRGLLNEKLF; size: .; V: TRBV15
CDR3: ASSIAGVGETQY; size: .; V: TRBV19
CDR3: ASSLGTGGWETQY; size: .; V: TRBV7-9
CDR3: ASSQDPGTGGGGKNIQY; size: .; V: TRBV4-2
CDR3: ASSLSGANQPQH; size: once; V: TRBV5-6
CDR3: ATDSGEGAKNIQY; size: .; V: TRBV28
CDR3: ASSAGTGGFGYT; size: .; V: TRBV5-6
CDR3: ASSWGASEQY; size: .; V: TRBV5-8
CDR3: ASNLGQGTGELF; size: .; V: TRBV5-1
CDR3: AWSVRRNYGYT; size: .; V: TRBV30
CDR3: ASKLAGEYNEQF; size: .; V: TRBV10-2
CDR3: SVEAGQGTEAF; size: .; V: TRBV29-1
CDR3: ASSYGQGSSGNTIY; size: .; V: TRBV6-6
CDR3: ASSQDLGGNEY; size: .; V: TRBV14
CDR3: ASSIAGLAQETQY; size: few; V: TRBV19
CDR3: ASILSGRGENTGELF; size: .; V: TRBV28
CDR3: ASSPTRQGLEQF; size: .; V: TRBV11-2
CDR3: ASSRVLGANVLT; size: .; V: TRBV11-3
CDR3: ASSYLGLLNEQF; size: once; V: TRBV6-5
CDR3: ASSIAPTGVNTEAF; size: .; V: TRBV19
CDR3: ASSIGRVNQPQH; size: .; V: TRBV19
CDR3: ASWEDYAYEQY; size: .; V: TRBV6-5
CDR3: ASQTGRRTEAF; size: .; V: TRBV28
CDR3: ASSPAYEQY; size: .; V: TRBV6-2/TRBV6-3
CDR3: ASSFSRGPGANVLT; size: .; V: TRBV7-9
CDR3: ASSSSQGAGTEAF; size: .; V: TRBV6-5
CDR3: ASSSIPGNTIY; size: .; V: TRBV11-1
CDR3: ASSFGTQTDTQY; size: .; V: TRBV6-6
CDR3: ASSYHVGGDPDGYT; size: .; V: TRBV6-5
CDR3: SVSGLFPGRKNTEAF; size: .; V: TRBV29-1
CDR3: ASSLGQGAPGANVLT; size: .; V: TRBV27
CDR3: ASVTGPNTEAF; size: .; V: TRBV6-5
CDR3: ASSSGQGDEQY; size: .; V: TRBV27
CDR3: AIRKVELDTQY; size: .; V: TRBV6-6
CDR3: ASSQEVGPMGQPQH; size: .; V: TRBV4-2